These T cell receptor beta chains were read from a single sample in a study of CD8+CD57+ T cells in acquired aplastic anemia. TCRdb reanalysed the reads using MiXCR and keeps one entry per CDR3 protein. Of around 19,000 distinct CDR3 sequences listed, 40% were seen once; the top ten hold about 90%. Material for sequencing was CD8+CD57+ T cells sorted from PBMCs. These receptor sequences come from a human donor with aplastic anemia. Both conserved end residues are part of each CDR3. D genes are given only for firm matches. Clone sizes are given selectively: once, few, many, or a class where the clone is expanded.

j_call d_call cdr3_length clone_size v_call cdr3_aa cdr3_nt
TRBJ2-3 . 16 . TRBV19 CASSRTGDISPDTQYF TGTGCCAGTAGCCGAACCGGGGACATAAGTCCAGATACGCAGTATTTT
TRBJ2-7 TRBD2 16 . TRBV29-1 CSVEETSTSGRVEQYF TGCAGCGTTGAAGAAACCTCGACTAGCGGGAGGGTCGAGCAGTACTTC
TRBJ1-1 . 15 . TRBV5-1 CASRQGGGTYTEAFF TGCGCCAGCAGACAGGGAGGTGGCACTTACACTGAAGCTTTCTTT
TRBJ2-7 . 14 . TRBV5-4 CASSLGGNPYEQYF TGTGCCAGCAGCCTGGGCGGGAACCCCTACGAGCAGTACTTC
TRBJ2-1 . 11 . TRBV24-1 CATMDSNEQFF TGTGCCACCATGGATTCCAATGAGCAGTTCTTC
TRBJ2-1 . 14 . TRBV20-1 CSATPWGQLNEQFF TGCAGTGCTACGCCCTGGGGGCAGCTAAATGAGCAGTTCTTC
TRBJ1-1 TRBD1 14 . TRBV24-1 CARRDRGERTEAFF TGTGCTAGGAGGGACAGGGGGGAGAGAACTGAAGCTTTCTTT
TRBJ2-5 . 13 . TRBV7-2 CASSLGAGETQYF TGTGCCAGCAGCTTAGGGGCGGGGGAGACCCAGTACTTC
TRBJ1-2 . 15 few TRBV6-5 CASSYAAGSNYGYTF TGTGCCAGCAGTTACGCTGCCGGGAGTAACTATGGCTACACCTTC
TRBJ2-2 . 17 . TRBV7-9 CASSLRGRGSYTGELFF TGTGCCAGCAGCTTAAGGGGTCGGGGCAGCTACACCGGGGAGCTGTTTTTT
TRBJ1-5 . 16 few TRBV5-6 CASSLEGGGSNQPQHF TGTGCCAGCAGCTTGGAAGGTGGGGGAAGCAATCAGCCCCAGCATTTT
TRBJ1-2 TRBD1 15 few TRBV6-6 CASSSRQGARYGYTF TGTGCCAGCAGTTCAAGACAGGGGGCACGTTATGGCTACACCTTC
TRBJ1-1 . 11 few TRBV19 CASSRLTEAFF TGTGCCAGTAGTCGACTCACTGAAGCTTTCTTT
TRBJ2-2 TRBD2 16 few TRBV7-2 CASSLESGSSHGELFF TGTGCCAGCAGCTTAGAAAGCGGGAGTTCCCACGGGGAGCTGTTTTTT